Below are 12 T cell receptor beta chains sequenced from a single sample in a study of cytomegalovirus exposure and HLA in healthy donors. PCR employed 60 Vbeta and 13 Jbeta primers. The table came from immunoSEQ multiplex PCR; TCRdb's copy has only in-frame clones and leaves some out. The table lists more than 45,000 clones, with approximately 16% in the top ten. The sample taken for sequencing was PBMCs. The receptor set was obtained from a male donor in good health and CMV-seronegative.

The genes are TRBV19 and TRBJ1-6, with TRBD1 identical over 9 bases. The CDR3 covers 14 residues. Trimming removed 6 bases from V and 7 bases from J; junction bases left unmatched: 4. Germline CDR1 is LNHDA and CDR2 is SQIVND (reference sequence). The CDR3 DNA reads as TGTGCCAGTAGCGCCGGGACAGGGAATTCACCCCTCCACTTT. Its protein product is CASSAGTGNSPLHF.

The rearrangement links TRBV18 to TRBJ2-1; 7 bases match TRBD2. The V and J ends lost 6 bases and 4 bases, in that order; junction bases with no gene match: 12. CDR3 length equals 16 residues. Germline V gene data show CDR1 as KGHSH and CDR2 as LQKENI. The CDR3 loop reads CASSPMGGNEYNEQFF. The CDR3 DNA reads TGTGCCAGCTCCCCCATGGGAGGGAACGAATACAATGAGCAGTTCTTC.

The chain has TRBV9 and TRBJ2-7; no clear D gene. Trimming cost V 3 bases and J 0 bases, with 10 bases left between them. The length of the CDR3 is 14 residues. Looked up from germline, CDR1 is SGDLS and CDR2 is YYNGEE. In nucleotides, the CDR3 is TGTGCCAGCAGCGAGTCCCTAGGCTCCTACGAGCAGTACTTC. Protein: CASSESLGSYEQYF.

Worth noting for this clone: The same CDR3 can be traced to other DNA sequences in this sample. The chain is built from TRBV10-3 and TRBJ1-5; 8 bases are shared with TRBD1. This CDR3 is built from 14 residues. Germline V lookup: CDR1 ENHRY, CDR2 SYGVKD. Germline trimming cut 8 bases from V and 1 base from J; bases unmatched to any gene: 4. Here the CDR3 DNA reads TGTGCCATCGGGACAGGCGACAGCAATCAGCCCCAGCATTTT. Translated: CAIGTGDSNQPQHF.

CDR3 sequence reads: CAWSKDREVTEAFF. CDR3 coding DNA: TGTGCCTGGAGTAAGGACAGGGAGGTCACTGAAGCTTTCTTT. This rearrangement joins TRBV30 to TRBJ1-1, with TRBD1 identical over 8 bases. From germline, CDR1 is GTSNPN and CDR2 SVGIG (reference sequence). The length of the CDR3 is 14 residues. The ends lost 2 bases at V and 4 bases at J; junction bases unmatched: 6.

The V and J genes are TRBV6-5 and TRBJ1-2; the D is unclear. The CDR3 runs to 14 residues. Trimming took 0 bases from V and 3 from J, leaving 8 bases between them. Germline V gene lookup returns CDR1 MNHEY and CDR2 SVGAGI. As DNA, the CDR3 is TGTGCCAGCAGTTACTCCTACCTCGACTATGGCTACACCTTC. It is translated as CASSYSYLDYGYTF.

V usage is TRBV7-9 and J usage is TRBJ2-5; no firm D call. The CDR3 is 14 amino acids. Per germline, CDR1 SEHNR and CDR2 FQNEAQ (reference sequence). V lost 1 base to trimming and J lost 1 base, with 7 bases between them. In DNA, the CDR3 is TGTGCCAGCAGCTTAGGCAGCGCCCAAGAGACCCAGTACTTC. Its translation: CASSLGSAQETQYF.

The gene calls are TRBV7-2 and TRBJ1-2, with 8 bases lining up with TRBD1. Unmatched junction bases numbered 10, after V lost 4 bases and J lost 3 bases. Germline CDR1 reads SGHTA; CDR2 reads FQGNSA. This CDR3 spans 16 amino acids. CDR3 nucleotide sequence: TGTGCCAGCAGCTCATACGCCGGGACAGGACACTATGGCTACACCTTC. Protein: CASSSYAGTGHYGYTF.

Concerning this clone: The junction departs from germline at one end; a sequencing error may be responsible. This chain connects TRBV7-7 to TRBJ2-5; the D gene is possibly TRBD1 (6 bases). Germline CDR1 reads SSHAT; CDR2 reads FNYEAQ (reference sequence). The CDR3 sequence is 14 residues long. The CDR3 DNA sequence: TGTGCTAGCAGCTCACAGGGTGGTGGAGAGACCCAGTACTTC. It yields the protein CASSSQGGGETQYF.

This chain joins TRBV7-9 and TRBJ1-1; TRBD1 agrees at 10 bases. This CDR3 contains 15 residues. Germline V lookup: CDR1 SEHNR, CDR2 FQNEAQ (reference sequence). J gave up 0 bases and V 4 bases, and 2 bases lay outside the gene matches. The CDR3 DNA is TGTGCCAGCAGCTCGGGACAGGGGATGAACACTGAAGCTTTCTTT. It codes for CASSSGQGMNTEAFF.

The rearrangement joins TRBV6-1 to TRBJ1-5; a weak D match, TRBD1 (6 bases). CDR1 is MNHNS and CDR2 is SASEGT in the germline V gene. This CDR3 contains 14 residues. Between the trimmed V and J ends, which lost 7 bases and 5 bases, there was a span of 15 bases. Written as DNA, the CDR3 is TGTGCCAGCACCGGAACAGGGAGGGATCAGCCCCAGCATTTT. Translating it yields CASTGTGRDQPQHF.

This chain joins TRBV6-5 and TRBJ1-1; D might be TRBD1 (6 bases). The germline V and J ends were trimmed by 7 bases and 4 bases, with 13 bases remaining between them. Germline CDR1 MNHEY, CDR2 SVGAGI. The CDR3 has 13 residues. The CDR3 loop is CASTGVLTTEAFF. CDR3 in DNA: TGTGCCAGCACAGGGGTTCTGACCACTGAAGCTTTCTTT.